These 18 T cell receptor beta chains originate from one sample sequenced in a study of identical twins (TCRdb year 2016). The library was made by 5' RACE. The run used an Illumina HiSeq 2000. Starting from the raw public reads, TCRdb applied fastp trimming at Q25, assembled clones with MiXCR and retained in-frame beta chains. Duplicate CDR3 protein sequences are folded into a single record with the most common DNA and genes. For this sample the table gives 400,000 to 500,000 distinct CDR3 sequences, of which less than 20% were detected only once. The biggest ten clones account for around 10% of the sample. Sequencing used naive T cells sorted from blood. The sample's cell subset or site, from its label and the paper: cells isolated with a human naive T-cell isolation kit. These receptors all stem from a man aged 50-60 years in good health.

This clonotype was detected ten times or more. This chain joins TRBV7-2 and TRBJ2-1; 8 positions agree with TRBD1. Unmatched junction bases numbered 3, after V lost 1 base and J lost 4 bases. Germline CDR1 reads SGHTA; CDR2 reads FQGNSA. CDR3 length: 15 amino acids. For the CDR3, the DNA is TGTGCCAGCAGCTTAGGGACAGGGTATTACAATGAGCAGTTCTTC. Translating gives CASSLGTGYYNEQFF.

The table lists this clonotype with many counts. The chain combines TRBV24-1 with TRBJ2-2, with D possibly being TRBD2 (5 bases). The V gene's germline CDR1 is KGHDR and CDR2 SFDVKD. The V and J ends lost 5 bases and 6 bases respectively, with 18 bases between them. This CDR3 region has 16 residues. As DNA, the CDR3 is TGTGCCACCAGTGGAATCGGCGGGTTGAGGGCCGGGGAGCTGTTTTTT. It codes for CATSGIGGLRAGELFF.

This clonotype was found a few times. DNA for the CDR3: TGTGCCAGCAGCTACGGCATGAAGGATACGCAGTATTTT. It translates to CASSYGMKDTQYF. The V and J genes are TRBV27 and TRBJ2-3; D gene ambiguous. The germline V and J ends were trimmed by 6 bases and 6 bases, with 13 bases remaining between them. Germline CDR1 MNHEY, CDR2 SMNVEV (reference sequence). CDR3 length: 13 residues.

This clonotype was picked up a small number of times. V usage is TRBV15 and J usage is TRBJ1-1; the D is unclear. V was cut by 3 bases and J by 0 bases, with 5 bases left in between. Germline V lookup: CDR1 LNHNV, CDR2 YYDKDF (reference sequence). The CDR3 spans 13 residues. CDR3 loop: CATSRLVNTEAFF. The DNA for the CDR3 is TGTGCCACCAGCAGGTTGGTGAACACTGAAGCTTTCTTT.

The chain combines TRBV20-1 with TRBJ1-4, with a weak D call TRBD1 (5 bases). CDR1 and CDR2 (germline): DFQATT, SNEGSKA (reference sequence). V lost 1 base to trimming and J lost 5 bases, with 8 bases between them. The CDR3 is 13 amino acids. In DNA, the CDR3 is TGCAGTGCTAGAGGGCCAGGGAATGAAAAACTGTTTTTT. Translated: CSARGPGNEKLFF.

The table lists this clonotype with many counts. The chain joins TRBV18 to TRBJ2-7, with 9 bases that match TRBD1. V shed 0 bases, J shed 7 bases, and the junction held 7 bases outside the gene matches. The CDR3 is 15 residues long. Germline V gene data show CDR1 as KGHSH and CDR2 as LQKENI. The CDR3 region is CASSPPPTGGGEQYF. In DNA form, the CDR3 reads TGTGCCAGCTCACCACCGCCGACAGGGGGAGGAGAGCAGTACTTC.

This clonotype was found a few times. The V gene is TRBV5-1, the J gene TRBJ1-2; a weak D match, TRBD1 (5 bases). Germline V gene lookup returns CDR1 SGHRS and CDR2 YFSETQ. The CDR3 runs 14 residues. The V and J ends lost 0 bases and 6 bases respectively, with 12 bases between them. CDR3 sequence reads: CASSLAVREDGYTF. The CDR3 DNA follows: TGCGCCAGCAGCTTGGCCGTCAGGGAAGATGGCTACACCTTC.

This clonotype was counted only a few times. The chain links TRBV5-6 to TRBJ2-7; D possibly matches TRBD1 or TRBD2 (5 bases each). Trimming took 1 base from V and 2 from J, leaving 19 bases between them. Germline values: CDR1 SGHDT, CDR2 YYEEEE. The CDR3 covers 17 residues. The CDR3 reads CASSLRFGGQTTYEQYF. Written as DNA, the CDR3 is TGTGCCAGCAGCTTGCGCTTTGGAGGACAAACAACCTACGAGCAGTACTTC.

This clonotype was observed a few times. V and J are TRBV4-3 and TRBJ2-1, with 12 bases fitting TRBD2. Trimming cost V 0 bases and J 6 bases; bases outside gene matches: 3. The germline CDR1 and CDR2 sequences are LGHNA and YSLEER. The CDR3 sequence is 16 residues long. The CDR3 nucleotides are TGCGCCAGCAGCCAAGATTTGACTAGCGGGAGCAATGAGCAGTTCTTC. As protein: CASSQDLTSGSNEQFF.

A word on this clonotype: This may be a read error: a much more frequent sequence differs by one nucleotide. V is TRBV6-1 and J is TRBJ2-7; D perhaps matches TRBD1 (6 bases). Per germline, CDR1 MNHNS and CDR2 SASEGT. The CDR3 spans 17 residues. Deletions cut 6 bases from V and 2 bases from J, with 23 bases between. The CDR3 region has the DNA TGTGCCAGCAGATCTGACAGGAACACAGCAGAGACCTACGAGCAGTACTTC. The encoded protein is CASRSDRNTAETYEQYF.

This clonotype came up many times. This chain links TRBV5-1 with TRBJ1-5, with 8 bases identical to TRBD1. In germline, CDR1 is SGHRS, CDR2 YFSETQ. The CDR3 length is 14 residues. Germline trimming cut 4 bases from V and 5 bases from J; bases unmatched to any gene: 5. CDR3 DNA sequence: TGCGCCAGCAGCCCCGGACAGGGAGATCAGCCCCAGCATTTT. Amino acids: CASSPGQGDQPQHF.

This clonotype was seen repeatedly, ten times or more. DNA for the CDR3: TGTGCCAGCTCACGCGGACAGGGGATGAACACTGAAGCTTTCTTT. This codes for CASSRGQGMNTEAFF. J is TRBJ1-1 and V is TRBV18, with 9 nucleotides matching TRBD1. Germline lookup yields CDR1 KGHSH and CDR2 LQKENI. With V trimmed by 4 bases and J by 0 bases, 3 bases remained unmatched. The CDR3 extends over 15 amino acids.

The rearrangement uses TRBV10-3 and TRBJ2-3; D uncertain. This CDR3 region has 13 residues. The V gene lost 3 bases and the J gene lost 4 bases, with 8 bases spanning the gap. Per germline, CDR1 ENHRY and CDR2 SYGVKD. CDR3 nucleotide sequence: TGTGCCATCAGTGATCGAGGCTCAGATACGCAGTATTTT. It specifies CAISDRGSDTQYF.

This clonotype was seen repeatedly, ten times or more. The CDR3 nucleotides read TGCGCCAGCAGCTTAACAGGGGTTAATGAGCAGTTCTTC. Translated, it gives CASSLTGVNEQFF. The chain has TRBV5-1 and TRBJ2-1; TRBD1 matches at 7 bases. Per germline, CDR1 SGHRS and CDR2 YFSETQ. The CDR3 totals 13 residues. Losses at the gene ends were 2 bases for V and 7 bases for J; bases not matched to a gene: 3.

The rearrangement uses TRBV7-2 and TRBJ2-3, with 11 bases that match TRBD2. V shed 5 bases and J 4 bases; nucleotides not matched to a gene: 8. This CDR3 spans 16 amino acids. Germline V gene data show CDR1 as SGHTA and CDR2 as FQGNSA. The CDR3 DNA follows: TGTGCCAGCAGCATCGATAGCGGGGGGGCCCCAGATACGCAGTATTTT. It yields the protein CASSIDSGGAPDTQYF.

The CDR3 DNA sequence: TGTGCCAGCAGCTTAGTCGTGGGCGGAAATGAGCAGTTCTTC. Residues: CASSLVVGGNEQFF. The chain combines TRBV7-9 with TRBJ2-1; no reliable D call. Germline V gene data show CDR1 as SEHNR and CDR2 as FQNEAQ (reference sequence). Between the trimmed V and J ends, which lost 1 base and 7 bases, there was a span of 11 bases. The CDR3 loop spans 14 amino acids.

The genes are TRBV12-3 or TRBV12-4 and TRBJ2-4; D possibly corresponds to TRBD2 (6 bases). The CDR3 is made up of 15 amino acids. V was shortened by 5 bases and J by 4 bases, with 15 bases between the two germline ends. The CDR3, as DNA: TGTGCCAGCAGTCCCTTGGGGGGAACTAAAAACATTCAGTACTTC. It encodes CASSPLGGTKNIQYF.

This clonotype was detected only a few times. V gene TRBV28 combines with J gene TRBJ2-5, with 11 bases fitting TRBD2. The CDR3 contains 18 residues. Trimming took 0 bases from V and 5 from J; bases not matched to a gene: 11. CDR1 and CDR2 from the germline V gene are MDHEN and SYDVKM. The CDR3 nucleotides are TGTGCCAGCAGTTTATGGGCCGGTAGCGGGAGGGCGAGTGAGACCCAGTACTTC. Amino acids: CASSLWAGSGRASETQYF.